The 29 T cell receptor beta chains below were found in one sample sequenced in a study of T-cell reconstitution after alpha-beta-depleted transplantation in children. A library of TCRbeta sequences, prepared with unique molecular identifiers, was generated. MiXCR, run by TCRdb on the PCR reads, gives a single entry per CDR3 protein. Counted here are approximately 650,000 distinct CDR3 sequences, about an eighth occurring once; the ten biggest clones make up 0.79%. Sequenced here: PBMCs, sampled before TCRalphabeta/CD19-depleted stem cell transplant. The source of these receptors is a girl aged 2-10 years with congenital amegakaryocytic thrombocytopenia, due to receive a stem cell transplant.

At least ten counts were recorded for this clonotype. The chain links TRBV5-1 to TRBJ2-1; perhaps TRBD2 as D (6 bases). Trimming stripped 2 bases from V and 6 bases from J, with 9 bases between. From germline, CDR1 is SGHRS and CDR2 YFSETQ. This CDR3 has 13 amino acids. CDR3 amino acids: CASSFTSLNEQFF. The CDR3 region has the DNA TGCGCCAGCAGCTTTACTAGCCTCAATGAGCAGTTCTTC.

The J gene is TRBJ1-6, the V gene TRBV9; a weak D match, TRBD1 (6 bases). The CDR3 covers 17 residues. Germline V gives CDR1 SGDLS, CDR2 YYNGEE. V was cut by 3 bases and J by 9 bases, with 22 bases left in between. CDR3 region: CASSAIGTIFPSSPLHF. The CDR3 DNA reads TGTGCCAGCAGCGCGATCGGGACAATCTTCCCTTCTTCACCCCTCCACTTT.

This chain joins TRBV4-2 and TRBJ2-1, with 8 bases that match TRBD2. The CDR3 covers 19 residues. After removal of 0 bases from V and 3 bases from J, the junction contained 13 bases not matched to a gene. The germline gives CDR1 LGHNA, CDR2 YNFKEQ. The CDR3 protein is CASSQDPPWTGGNYNEQFF. Written as DNA, the CDR3 is TGTGCCAGCAGCCAAGATCCCCCGTGGACGGGAGGGAACTACAATGAGCAGTTCTTC.

This clonotype was observed at least ten times. This chain connects TRBV20-1 to TRBJ2-7, with 10 bases identical to TRBD2. V gave up 2 bases and J gave up 4 bases; unmatched junction bases: 8. The germline gives CDR1 DFQATT, CDR2 SNEGSKA (reference sequence). CDR3 length: 15 amino acids. CDR3 nucleotide sequence: TGCAGTGCTAGAAAAAGCGGGAGGGATCAGTACGAGCAGTACTTC. Translating gives CSARKSGRDQYEQYF.

The CDR3: CAWRRREDHIQETQYF. The CDR3 nucleotides read TGTGCCTGGAGGCGTCGGGAGGACCATATTCAAGAGACCCAGTACTTC. The chain combines TRBV30 with TRBJ2-5; 7 bases match TRBD2. Trimming cost V 3 bases and J 2 bases; bases outside gene matches: 12. This CDR3 has 16 residues. CDR1 is GTSNPN, CDR2 SVGIG, per germline (reference sequence).

The table lists this clonotype with many counts. V is TRBV20-1 and J is TRBJ2-7, with TRBD2 identical over 13 bases. CDR3 length: 15 amino acids. CDR1 and CDR2 (germline): DFQATT, SNEGSKA (reference sequence). Unmatched junction bases numbered 6, after V lost 5 bases and J lost 2 bases. CDR3 amino acids: CSAPSLAGGPYEQYF. The DNA for the CDR3 is TGCAGTGCTCCGTCACTAGCGGGAGGGCCCTACGAGCAGTACTTC.

This chain uses TRBV5-1 with TRBJ1-1; a weak D match, TRBD1 (6 bases). V was cut by 2 bases and J by 1 base, with 15 bases left in between. This CDR3 has 16 amino acids. Looked up from germline, CDR1 is SGHRS and CDR2 is YFSETQ. CDR3 sequence: CASSFRTGTPNTEAFF. The CDR3 nucleotides read TGCGCCAGCAGCTTCCGAACCGGGACACCGAACACTGAAGCTTTCTTT.

Only a few counts were recorded for this clonotype. V usage is TRBV28 and J usage is TRBJ2-1, with TRBD2 matching 9 bases. The V and J ends lost 5 bases and 0 bases, in that order; junction bases with no gene match: 5. Germline CDR1 MDHEN, CDR2 SYDVKM. The CDR3 is 16 residues long. CDR3 in amino acids: CASSPLAGSSYNEQFF. The CDR3 DNA follows: TGTGCCAGCAGTCCTCTAGCGGGATCCTCCTACAATGAGCAGTTCTTC.

The rearrangement uses TRBV5-1 and TRBJ1-2; 10 nucleotides match TRBD1. The CDR3 has 15 amino acids. Germline lookup yields CDR1 SGHRS and CDR2 YFSETQ. V dropped 0 bases and J dropped 4; count of bases not matched to a gene: 3. CDR3 nucleotide sequence: TGCGCCAGCAGCTTGGCGCGACAGGGGGCCTATGGCTACACCTTC. The encoded protein is CASSLARQGAYGYTF.

This clonotype was detected ten times or more. The chain combines TRBV12-3 or TRBV12-4 with TRBJ1-5; a possible D gene is TRBD1 (5 bases). Trimming stripped 3 bases from V and 5 bases from J, with 8 bases between. The CDR3 contains 13 residues. The CDR3 region has the DNA TGTGCCAGCAGTTTGGGGGGTGATCAGCCCCAGCATTTT. This codes for CASSLGGDQPQHF.

This clonotype has a count of ten or more. This chain joins TRBV5-1 and TRBJ2-3; TRBD2 matches at 9 bases. The V segment lost 4 bases and the J segment 0 bases; nucleotides outside the gene matches: 9. This CDR3 has 17 residues. Germline values: CDR1 SGHRS, CDR2 YFSETQ. CDR3 sequence reads: CASSQGSSGASTDTQYF. CDR3 bases: TGCGCCAGCAGCCAAGGGTCTAGCGGGGCTAGCACAGATACGCAGTATTTT.

This clonotype was observed a few times. This chain joins TRBV5-4 and TRBJ2-1, with TRBD2 as a possible D gene (5 bases). From germline, CDR1 is SGHNT and CDR2 YYREEE (reference sequence). This CDR3 region has 17 residues. The germline V and J ends were trimmed by 5 bases and 0 bases, with 18 bases remaining between them. The CDR3 spells CASRDYPGESSYNEQFF. The CDR3 DNA reads as TGTGCCAGCAGAGATTACCCCGGGGAAAGCTCCTACAATGAGCAGTTCTTC.

This clonotype was counted at least ten times. V and J are TRBV20-1 and TRBJ1-2, with a possible D match to TRBD1 (5 bases). This CDR3 comprises 13 residues. V was pared by 6 bases and J by 4 bases, with 15 bases between. Looked up from germline, CDR1 is DFQATT and CDR2 is SNEGSKA (reference sequence). Written as DNA, the CDR3 is TGCAGTGCCACCGGGACGGAAGGCTATGGCTACACCTTC. Residues: CSATGTEGYGYTF.

This clonotype was seen only a few times. The rearrangement links TRBV11-2 to TRBJ1-2; no clear D. The CDR3 sequence is 16 residues long. Germline V gene data show CDR1 as SGHAT and CDR2 as FQNNGV. Trimming shortened V by 5 bases and J by 0 bases, and 16 bases separated the two germline ends. CDR3 loop: CASSRRAGSTNYGYTF. The CDR3 nucleotides are TGTGCCAGCAGCCGGAGAGCCGGGAGCACTAACTATGGCTACACCTTC.

J is TRBJ2-5 and V is TRBV5-1; D is unclear. The ends were cut back, 3 bases at V and 2 bases at J, with 17 bases in the middle. Germline V gene sequence: CDR1 SGHRS, CDR2 YFSETQ. The CDR3 has 16 residues. The CDR3 here is CASSSSPQLLQETQYF. The CDR3, as DNA: TGCGCCAGCAGCTCCTCGCCCCAACTGTTACAAGAGACCCAGTACTTC.

Remarks on this clonotype: This could be a read error, since a much larger clone is one nucleotide away. The chain joins TRBV18 to TRBJ2-1, with D possibly being TRBD1 (5 bases). Germline V gives CDR1 KGHSH, CDR2 LQKENI. This CDR3 is built from 13 residues. CDR3 residues: CARSPSQGVEQFF. In DNA, the CDR3 is TGTGCCCGCTCACCATCCCAAGGGGTCGAGCAGTTCTTC.

The V call is TRBV20-1, the J call TRBJ2-1; 10 nucleotides align to TRBD2. CDR1 is DFQATT, CDR2 SNEGSKA, per germline (reference sequence). V lost 3 bases and J lost 4; bases outside the gene matches: 9. The CDR3 is 16 amino acids. CDR3 nucleotide sequence: TGCAGTGCTAGGGTGATAAGCGGGAGGGGGTACAATGAGCAGTTCTTC. Encoded protein: CSARVISGRGYNEQFF.

This clonotype appeared many times. J is TRBJ2-1 and V is TRBV5-1, with 10 bases aligning to TRBD2. The trim removed 8 bases at V and 8 bases at J, leaving 13 bases unmatched. The CDR3 loop spans 15 amino acids. Germline V gives CDR1 SGHRS, CDR2 YFSETQ. CDR3 in amino acids: CASYKSGRAGDEQFF. CDR3 DNA: TGCGCCAGTTATAAAAGCGGGAGGGCCGGGGATGAGCAGTTCTTC.

This rearrangement joins TRBV28 to TRBJ2-7; D not resolved. Germline V gene data show CDR1 as MDHEN and CDR2 as SYDVKM. Trimming removed 2 bases from V and 2 bases from J, with 10 bases in between. This CDR3 has 14 residues. The CDR3 reads CASSLQAPPYEQYF. The DNA of the CDR3 is TGTGCCAGCAGTTTACAAGCCCCCCCCTACGAGCAGTACTTC.

In its sample, this clonotype was seen many times. The rearrangement links TRBV20-1 to TRBJ2-7, with 9 nucleotides matching TRBD2. The CDR3 extends over 13 amino acids. The V gene end was trimmed by 7 bases and the J gene end by 5 bases; junction bases not matched to a gene: 9. Germline CDR1 and CDR2: DFQATT and SNEGSKA (reference sequence). CDR3 nucleotides: TGCAGTGTTCCGGGACTAGCTACCGACGAGCAGTACTTC. Translation: CSVPGLATDEQYF.

This clonotype has ten or more counts. The chain combines TRBV20-1 with TRBJ2-1, with 7 bases fitting TRBD1. This CDR3 comprises 14 residues. J lost 8 bases, V lost 4 bases, and 11 bases had no gene match. The germline CDR1 and CDR2 sequences are DFQATT and SNEGSKA (reference sequence). The CDR3 region is CSATRQGMFDEQFF. DNA for the CDR3: TGCAGTGCTACCAGACAGGGAATGTTCGATGAGCAGTTCTTC.

This clonotype was detected ten times or more. The chain employs TRBV5-1 and TRBJ2-1; 11 bases align to TRBD2. The CDR3 loop spans 16 amino acids. The germline CDR1 and CDR2 sequences are SGHRS and YFSETQ. The trim removed 3 bases at V and 4 bases at J, leaving 6 bases unmatched. CDR3 in amino acids: CASSSPGTSGYNEQFF. As DNA, the CDR3 is TGCGCCAGCAGCTCGCCTGGGACTAGCGGTTACAATGAGCAGTTCTTC. Combining the CDR3 with reference TRBV5-1 and TRBJ2-1 gives the whole variable domain KAGVTQTPRYLIKTRGQQVTLSCSPISGHRSVSWYQQTPGQGLQFLFEYFSETQRNKGNFPGRFSGRQFSNSRSEMNVSTLELGDSALYLCASSSPGTSGYNEQFFGPGTRLTVL.

In its sample, this clonotype was seen a few times. The chain recombines TRBV28 with TRBJ2-1; TRBD2 matches at 7 bases. The CDR3 extends over 18 amino acids. V dropped 6 bases and J dropped 0; count of bases not matched to a gene: 14. The germline V gene encodes CDR1 MDHEN and CDR2 SYDVKM. The CDR3 DNA reads TGTGCCAGCAGAGACGGACCCGAACGCGGGAGCTCCTACAATGAGCAGTTCTTC. Amino acid sequence: CASRDGPERGSSYNEQFF.

In this sample, this clonotype turned up a few times. The chain recombines TRBV7-2 with TRBJ1-2; possibly TRBD1 for D (6 bases). Germline V gene lookup returns CDR1 SGHTA and CDR2 FQGNSA. Trimming took off 0 bases at V and 4 bases at J, with 9 bases between the two ends. The length of the CDR3 is 14 residues. The CDR3 region is CASSLAGQFYGYTF. The CDR3 nucleotides are TGTGCCAGCAGCTTAGCTGGACAGTTCTATGGCTACACCTTC.

This clonotype was seen more than once but under ten times. CDR3 loop: CSAGGFQETQYF. The CDR3 DNA follows: TGCAGCGCGGGGGGTTTTCAAGAGACCCAGTACTTC. The chain has TRBV20-1 and TRBJ2-5, with TRBD2 matching 8 bases. This CDR3 contains 12 residues. Germline V lookup: CDR1 DFQATT, CDR2 SNEGSKA (reference sequence).

Ten or more counts support this clonotype. V usage is TRBV12-3 or TRBV12-4 and J usage is TRBJ2-2; D may be TRBD2 (5 bases). The CDR3 sequence is 13 residues long. Trimming shortened V by 0 bases and J by 6 bases, and 5 bases separated the two germline ends. As DNA, the CDR3 is TGTGCCAGCAGTTTAGCGGAGGCCGGGGAGCTGTTTTTT. Translating gives CASSLAEAGELFF.

This clonotype was picked up a small number of times. This chain joins TRBV3-1 and TRBJ2-5; D ambiguous. The V gene's germline CDR1 is LGHDT and CDR2 YNNKEL (reference sequence). The CDR3 has 13 residues. V lost 4 bases, J lost 4 bases, and 10 bases lay in between. The DNA for the CDR3 is TGTGCCAGCAGCCTCATGGCCTCAGAGACCCAGTACTTC. Its translation is CASSLMASETQYF.

V and J are TRBV15 and TRBJ2-7; TRBD1 might be the D (6 bases). V gave up 8 bases and J gave up 7 bases, with 30 bases separating them. Germline V gene sequence: CDR1 LNHNV, CDR2 YYDKDF (reference sequence). The CDR3 has 17 amino acids. The CDR3 bases are TGTGCCACCGGACAGAGTAGATTCGGAACCTCTTTACGAGAGCAGTACTTC. It is translated as CATGQSRFGTSLREQYF.

This clonotype was seen more than once but under ten times. V is TRBV7-2 and J is TRBJ2-3; 8 bases are a match to TRBD2. The ends lost 3 bases at V and 5 bases at J; junction bases unmatched: 7. Germline V CDR1 and CDR2: SGHTA, FQGNSA. The CDR3 contains 15 residues. The CDR3 sequence: CASSFAGGRGDTQYF. CDR3 DNA sequence: TGTGCCAGCAGCTTCGCGGGAGGCCGGGGAGATACGCAGTATTTT.